One T cell receptor (beta chain) is described in this entry. Its specificity is unknown. The sample originates from a study of T cell responses to AZD1222 COVID-19 vaccine. Only in-frame clones appear in the TCRdb table, and some are missing; sequencing was by immunoSEQ multiplex PCR. The sample lists over 100,000 clones, roughly 88% seen once, with roughly 13% in the top ten. Notes on the study in general: Samples come after the peak T cell response, not at day 14. Spike was spanned by vaccine-associated CD4 TCRs, which were dominant at 160-218 and 743-854. Clonal diversity may have been underestimated in mostly white British donors. Nearly half of spike-specific TCRs reportedly go after variant regions that carry no mutations.

CDR1 is SQVTM, CDR2 ANQGSEA, per germline. Trimming stripped 4 bases from V and 6 bases from J, with 15 bases between. This CDR3 has 13 residues. This specimen consisted of peripheral blood, obtained on day 0 of MenACWY control vaccination. This clonotype was sampled from an adult in good health. V usage is TRBV29-1 and J usage is TRBJ1-2, with D unresolved. The CDR3 nucleotides are TGCAGCGTTGGGACTTGGTCAAAAGATGGCTACACCTTC. Translated, it gives CSVGTWSKDGYTF.